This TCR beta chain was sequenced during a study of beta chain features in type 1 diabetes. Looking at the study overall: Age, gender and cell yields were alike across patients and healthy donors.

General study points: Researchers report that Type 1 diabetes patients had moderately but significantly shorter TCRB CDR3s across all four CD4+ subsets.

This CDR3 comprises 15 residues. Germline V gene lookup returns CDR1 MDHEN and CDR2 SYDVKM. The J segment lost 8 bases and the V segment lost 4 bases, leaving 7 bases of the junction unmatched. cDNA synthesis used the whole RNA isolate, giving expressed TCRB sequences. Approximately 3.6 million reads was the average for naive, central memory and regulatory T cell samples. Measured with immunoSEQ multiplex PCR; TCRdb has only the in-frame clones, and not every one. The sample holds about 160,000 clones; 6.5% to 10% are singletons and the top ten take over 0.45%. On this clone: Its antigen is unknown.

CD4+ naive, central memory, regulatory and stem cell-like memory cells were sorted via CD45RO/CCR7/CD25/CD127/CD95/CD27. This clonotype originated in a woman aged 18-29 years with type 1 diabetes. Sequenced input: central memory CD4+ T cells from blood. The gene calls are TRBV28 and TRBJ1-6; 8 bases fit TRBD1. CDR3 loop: CASSSAQGAYSPLHF. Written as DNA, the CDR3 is TGTGCCAGCAGTTCCGCTCAGGGGGCGTATTCACCCCTCCACTTT. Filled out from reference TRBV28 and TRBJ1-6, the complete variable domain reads DVKVTQSSRYLVKRTGEKVFLECVQDMDHENMFWYRQDPGLGLRLIYFSYDVKMKEKGDIPEGYSVSREKKERFSLILESASTNQTSMYLCASSSAQGAYSPLHFGNGTRLTVT.